Each of the 9 T cell receptor beta chains below was sequenced from the same sample in a study of CD8 T cells in ankylosing spondylitis. In TCRdb, the 5' RACE reads were re-called with MiXCR into one record per CDR3 protein. The profile shows more than 150,000 distinct CDR3 sequences, 15% to 20% of them singletons. Sequencing was done on a sample of blood, either unsorted or a sorted T cell fraction (not recorded which). These receptor sequences come from a male donor between 10 and 30 years old with ankylosing spondylitis or in good health (not recorded which).

In its sample, this clonotype was seen many times. The rearrangement joins TRBV20-1 to TRBJ2-3; D gene uncertain. Trimming removed 2 bases at V and 3 bases at J, with 6 bases between. CDR1 and CDR2 from the germline V gene are DFQATT and SNEGSKA (reference sequence). This CDR3 region has 12 residues. The CDR3, as DNA: TGCAGTGCTAGATTTAAAACAGATACGCAGTATTTT. This gives the protein CSARFKTDTQYF.

This clonotype was seen many times. The V and J genes are TRBV29-1 and TRBJ2-3; D is possibly TRBD2 (5 bases). This CDR3 has 14 residues. Germline CDR1 and CDR2: SQVTM and ANQGSEA. V gave up 3 bases and J gave up 4 bases, with 14 bases separating them. The CDR3 region is CSVEDFVNPDTQYF. For the CDR3, the DNA is TGCAGCGTTGAGGACTTCGTGAACCCAGATACGCAGTATTTT.

This clonotype was detected ten times or more. The chain links TRBV24-1 to TRBJ2-1; 13 positions match TRBD2. The length of the CDR3 is 16 residues. CDR1 KGHDR and CDR2 SFDVKD come from the germline V gene. Trimming removed 1 base from V and 15 bases from J; junction bases left unmatched: 11. The CDR3: CATSDFPGLAGARLFF. The DNA for the CDR3 is TGTGCCACCAGTGATTTCCCCGGACTAGCGGGGGCTCGTTTGTTCTTC.

This clonotype was picked up many times. The chain couples TRBV12-3 or TRBV12-4 to TRBJ2-6, with D hard to call. This CDR3 is built from 16 residues. The V gene lost 6 bases and the J gene lost 0 bases, with 12 bases spanning the gap. The CDR3 is CASRNAGSSGANVLTF. In nucleotides, the CDR3 is TGTGCCAGCAGAAACGCAGGAAGCTCTGGGGCCAACGTCCTGACTTTC.

This clonotype has a handful of counts. The chain links TRBV20-1 to TRBJ2-1, with TRBD2 matching over 8 bases. Germline V gene data show CDR1 as DFQATT and CDR2 as SNEGSKA (reference sequence). J lost 0 bases, V lost 6 bases, and 7 bases had no gene match. This CDR3 spans 15 amino acids. The chain's CDR3 is CSAPTLAGSYNEQFF. CDR3 bases: TGCAGTGCGCCGACTCTAGCGGGCTCCTACAATGAGCAGTTCTTC.

This clonotype was picked up many times. The rearrangement links TRBV19 to TRBJ1-5; D gene unclear. V dropped 3 bases and J dropped 4 bases, with 10 bases sitting between them. The CDR3 has 14 amino acids. The germline CDR1 and CDR2 sequences are LNHDA and SQIVND (reference sequence). CDR3 coding DNA: TGTGCCAGTAGTATTAAGGCCTGGAATCAGCCCCAGCATTTT. Protein product: CASSIKAWNQPQHF.

This chain uses TRBV29-1 with TRBJ2-2; the D gene could be TRBD1 or TRBD2 (5 bases each). From germline, CDR1 is SQVTM and CDR2 ANQGSEA. This CDR3 is 13 amino acids long. V lost 7 bases and J 1 base, leaving 10 bases between the germline ends. CDR3 protein: CSAGTENTGELFF. CDR3 coding DNA: TGCAGCGCCGGGACGGAGAACACCGGGGAGCTGTTTTTT.

This clonotype was seen ten or more times. This chain links TRBV11-1 with TRBJ2-5; perhaps TRBD2 as D (6 bases). Trimming removed 4 bases from V and 4 bases from J, with 7 bases in between. Germline CDR1 and CDR2: SGHAT and FQDESV (reference sequence). The CDR3 is 12 amino acids. CDR3 DNA: TGTGCCAGCAGCTCGGGGGTAGAGACCCAGTACTTC. Translated, it gives CASSSGVETQYF. Filled out from reference TRBV11-1 and TRBJ2-5, the complete variable domain reads EAEVAQSPRYKITEKSQAVAFWCDPISGHATLYWYRQILGQGPELLVQFQDESVVDDSQLPKDRFSAERLKGVDSTLKIQPAELGDSAMYLCASSSGVETQYFGPGTRLLVL.

This clonotype showed up just once. This sequence joins TRBV6-5 and TRBJ2-2, with no clear D. Germline CDR1 MNHEY, CDR2 SVGAGI. The CDR3 extends over 13 amino acids. Deletions cut 2 bases from V and 4 bases from J, with 5 bases between. CDR3 DNA: TGTGCCAGCAGTTACGTGGCCACCGGGGAGCTGTTTTTT. Translating it yields CASSYVATGELFF.